This is a list of T cell receptor beta chains from one sample in a study of OX40 agonist ivuxolimab in advanced cancers. Libraries were prepared by immunoSEQ multiplex PCR; TCRdb keeps only in-frame clonotypes and omits some of them. The sample yields 55,000 to 80,000 clones, around 85% seen once. Sequenced here: CD4+ or CD8+ T cells sorted from blood, sampled in a trial of the OX40 agonist ivuxolimab. These receptor sequences come from an adult with an advanced solid tumor such as melanoma, head and neck, liver or kidney cancer. Each CDR3 is given with its conserved first and last residue.

V gene,J gene,CDR3 protein
TRBV6-5,TRBJ1-1,CASNWVGGRGTEAFF
TRBV6-5,TRBJ1-2,CASSPLSPRGYTF
TRBV7-9,TRBJ1-2,CASSLPSGVYGYTF
TRBV4-2,TRBJ1-2,CASSQGDRDYGYTF
TRBV7-8,TRBJ1-2,CASSAPNYGYTF
TRBV5-1,TRBJ1-1,CASSLEAKNTEAFF
TRBV5-1,TRBJ1-6,CASKGENGQGSPLHF
TRBV6-4,TRBJ2-5,CASSRQAGGQETQYF
TRBV2,TRBJ1-6,CASSIRQSGSPLHF
TRBV5-1,TRBJ1-2,CASSLDNTYGYTF
TRBV23-1,TRBJ2-2,CASSPGTLRRDTGELFF
TRBV5-1,TRBJ1-1,CASSQQVENTEAFF
TRBV9,TRBJ2-1,CASSVLEYNEQFF
TRBV19,TRBJ1-6,CASSTRDRNSPLHF
TRBV6-5,TRBJ2-5,CASSQPTSGVKTQYF
TRBV7-2,TRBJ2-1,CASSLAGEQFF
TRBV27,TRBJ2-3,CASSLWGADTQYF
TRBV6-6,TRBJ2-5,CASSPGTHQETQYF
TRBV30,TRBJ1-6,CASGQGANSPLHF
TRBV6-1,TRBJ2-5,CASSVEPWGQETQYF
TRBV4-2,TRBJ2-5,CASSQWGETQYF
TRBV9,TRBJ2-3,CASSVALVGTDTQYF
TRBV7-2,TRBJ1-6,CASSLGTGVHF
TRBV29-1,TRBJ2-5,CSVRVGETQYF
TRBV18,TRBJ2-3,CASSPSGLVTTDTQYF
TRBV11-2,TRBJ2-2,CASSLTRDRGTGELFF
TRBV5-8,TRBJ1-1,CASSLDQANTEAFF
TRBV5-1,TRBJ2-3,CASSAGLAGQGSGDTQYF
TRBV10-2,TRBJ2-3,CASSEISSGIRTDTQYF
TRBV6-7,TRBJ2-5,CASSYRRGSQETQYF
TRBV2,TRBJ1-1,CASSLGVNTEAFF
TRBV6-8,TRBJ2-7,CASSKGHEQYF
TRBV6-6,TRBJ2-7,CASRLTGTSIYEQYF
TRBV4-2,TRBJ2-2,CASSQVGQGTGELFF
TRBV30,TRBJ1-2,CAWTGPNYGYTF
TRBV4-1,TRBJ1-6,CASSQPDSPHLPLHF